A selection of T cell receptor beta chains follows, all from one sample in a study of T-cell reconstitution after alpha-beta-depleted transplantation in children. Using its own MiXCR run on the PCR reads, TCRdb lists one record per CDR3 protein. This sample has about 500,000 distinct CDR3 sequences; over 25% occur once, and the top ten carry around 2.3%. Sequencing was performed on PBMCs from the stem cell graft donor, taken from the stem cell graft. The source is a human donor who donated a stem cell graft to a child with aplastic anemia. Both conserved end residues are part of each CDR3. Fields, in order: CDR3 DNA, CDR3 protein, D gene, J gene, V gene, clone size, CDR3 length. A D gene is named only where the DNA matches it firmly. A clone size is listed for some rows: how often the clone was seen (once, few, many), or a class if it is expanded.

.	CASSLRQQPKETQYF	.	TRBJ2-5	TRBV27	few	15
TGTGCCTGGGCCACAGGCGGTGGAAAACTGTTTTTT	CAWATGGGKLFF	.	TRBJ1-4	TRBV30	.	12
TGTGCCAGCAGTTACTCGCCAGGATTTGGGAGGCGCACTGAAGCTTTCTTT	CASSYSPGFGRRTEAFF	.	TRBJ1-1	TRBV6-5	few	17
TGTGCCATCAGTGAGTTGGCTAGCGGGAACAATGAGCAGTTCTTC	CAISELASGNNEQFF	TRBD2	TRBJ2-1	TRBV10-3	few	15
TGTGCCAGCAGTCCCCGCGTCGGTTGGGATAGCAATCAGCCCCAGCATTTT	CASSPRVGWDSNQPQHF	.	TRBJ1-5	TRBV27	.	17
TGTGCTAGTGGTCCCAAGGGACGTGACGGGGAAAAACTGTTTTTT	CASGPKGRDGEKLFF	.	TRBJ1-4	TRBV12-5	.	15
TGTGCCAGCAGCGGAGAGGGACAGGGGTATAATTCACCCCTCCACTTT	CASSGEGQGYNSPLHF	TRBD1	TRBJ1-6	TRBV7-2	few	16
TGTGCCAGCATTGAGACAGGGGATCGAGCGGGAGTCACGGCGTCCTACAATGAGCAGTTCTTC	CASIETGDRAGVTASYNEQFF	.	TRBJ2-1	TRBV2	.	21
TGTGCCAGTAGTAGTAGCGGGAGGGCCCTCGGTTCGTACCAAGAGACCCAGTACTTC	CASSSSGRALGSYQETQYF	TRBD2	TRBJ2-5	TRBV19	.	19
TGCAGCGCGTTCCTTACGGGAAGACTTACAGGCTACACCTTC	CSAFLTGRLTGYTF	.	TRBJ1-2	TRBV29-1	few	14
TGTGCCAGCAGCCCCTACCTCGGAGGTGGCTACACCTTC	CASSPYLGGGYTF	.	TRBJ1-2	TRBV7-9	few	13
TGTGCCATCAGTGAATTGGGGACAGGGACGACCGGGGAGCTGTTTTTT	CAISELGTGTTGELFF	TRBD1	TRBJ2-2	TRBV10-3	few	16
TGCGCCAGCAGCTCCTACAGGGGGCTCTCCTACGAGCAGTACTTC	CASSSYRGLSYEQYF	TRBD1	TRBJ2-7	TRBV5-1	.	15
TGTGCCTGGAGTCGGGCGACAAAGAACACCGGGGAGCTGTTTTTT	CAWSRATKNTGELFF	.	TRBJ2-2	TRBV30	.	15
TGCGCCAGCAGCTTGGATGGTATAAGCACAGATACGCAGTATTTT	CASSLDGISTDTQYF	.	TRBJ2-3	TRBV5-1	few	15
TGTGCCAGCAGCGGGAGTGAGGTAAATGAGCAGTTCTTC	CASSGSEVNEQFF	.	TRBJ2-1	TRBV6-1	.	13
TGTGCCAGCAGCTTAGCCGCCCGGGACAGGGATGAAGCTTTCTTT	CASSLAARDRDEAFF	TRBD1	TRBJ1-1	TRBV11-2	.	15